The T cell receptor beta chain under discussion was sequenced for a study of T cell clonality in common variable immunodeficiency. Repertoires were generated with immunoSEQ multiplex PCR, while TCRdb's copy carries only in-frame clones and drops some. The sample includes 57,000 or so clones, none of them occurring once. Germline trimming cut 3 bases from V and 0 bases from J; bases unmatched to any gene: 5. The CDR3 consists of 17 residues. Germline V gives CDR1 LNHDA, CDR2 SQIVND (reference sequence). Study-level findings and limits: Shared TCRbeta clones were fewer between CVID subjects than controls. In common variable immunodeficiency, TCR beta chains reportedly carried fewer deletions and N-nucleotide insertions.

There are many counts of this clone. Its antigen is still unknown. The CDR3 end falls 3 residues outside the read, so it is completed with the germline J gene. The TCR comes from a person aged 18 to 70 in good health. Sample: peripheral blood mononuclear cells. The rearrangement joins TRBV19 to TRBJ2-1; 10 bases are shared with TRBD2. This CDR3 reads CASSISASGSSYNEQFF. The DNA read from the CDR3 is TGTGCCAGTAGTATCTCCGCTAGCGGGAGCTCCTACAATGAG. The full variable domain, completed using reference TRBV19 and TRBJ2-1, is DGGITQSPKYLFRKEGQNVTLSCEQNLNHDAMYWYRQDPGQGLRLIYYSQIVNDFQKGDIAEGYSVSREKKESFPLTVTSAQKNPTAFYLCASSISASGSSYNEQFFGPGTRLTVL.